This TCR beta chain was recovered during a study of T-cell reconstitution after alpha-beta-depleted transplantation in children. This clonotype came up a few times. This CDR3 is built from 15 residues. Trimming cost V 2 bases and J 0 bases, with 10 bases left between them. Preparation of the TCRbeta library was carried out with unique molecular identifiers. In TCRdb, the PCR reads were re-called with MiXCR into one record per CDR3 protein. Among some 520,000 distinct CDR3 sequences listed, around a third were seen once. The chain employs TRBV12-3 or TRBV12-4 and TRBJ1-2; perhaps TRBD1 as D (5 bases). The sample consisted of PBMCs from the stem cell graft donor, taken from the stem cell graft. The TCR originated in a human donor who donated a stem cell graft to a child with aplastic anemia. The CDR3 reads CASSLIDSSNYGYTF. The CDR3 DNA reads TGTGCCAGCAGTTTAATAGACAGCTCTAACTATGGCTACACCTTC.